One and the same sample provided the 3 T cell receptor beta chains below, sequenced in a study of blood T cell repertoires in COVID-19. The method was immunoSEQ multiplex PCR; TCRdb's version includes in-frame clones alone and lacks a portion of them. The data hold 270,000 or so clones, with approximately 84% observed a single time. Sequenced: PBMCs or T cells enriched from blood (not recorded which). The receptor set was obtained from a woman aged 45-65 years who had been exposed to COVID-19.

This clone was counted only a few times. The chain is built from TRBV6-5 and TRBJ1-2; D gene unclear. Looked up from germline, CDR1 is MNHEY and CDR2 is SVGAGI. The ends were cut back, 6 bases at V and 8 bases at J, with 19 bases in the middle. The CDR3 contains 14 residues. The CDR3 sequence is CASSPEGGLGGYTF. The CDR3 DNA reads as TGTGCCAGCAGCCCCGAGGGTGGGCTCGGGGGCTACACCTTC.

This chain joins TRBV19 and TRBJ1-2; possible D gene TRBD1, 6 bases. Germline V lookup: CDR1 LNHDA, CDR2 SQIVND (reference sequence). This CDR3 has 15 residues. The V gene lost 4 bases and the J gene lost 5 bases, with 17 bases spanning the gap. The CDR3, as DNA: TGTGCCAGTAGTAGATTAATTCGACAGGATTATGGCTACACCTTC. Amino acids: CASSRLIRQDYGYTF.

This clone has just a few counts. The CDR3 region is CASSFEGTEAFF. The CDR3 DNA reads TGTGCCAGCAGTTTTGAGGGCACTGAAGCTTTCTTT. The J gene is TRBJ1-1, the V gene TRBV12-3 or TRBV12-4; D uncertain. The CDR3 runs to 12 residues. V was cut by 3 bases and J by 4 bases, with 6 bases left in between.